This T cell receptor beta chain comes out of a study of T cell repertoires in cytomegalovirus infection. Overall study context: Indicated by public TCR beta signatures were CMV infection and matching HLA type.

TCRdb independently ran MiXCR on the reads; one entry per CDR3 protein. Among 200,000 to 250,000 distinct CDR3 sequences, 22% were seen once, and the ten largest hold around a sixth. Study-level points and caveats: It was HLA-C-restricted CMV-specific TCR beta clonotypes that dominated the response ex vivo. CMV carriers with the relevant HLA were identified by cumulative public TCR beta family frequency.

CDR1 is SGHKS and CDR2 is YYEKEE in the germline V gene (reference sequence). This CDR3 contains 14 residues. With 6 bases removed from V and 2 bases from J, the gap between germline ends came to 14 bases. This clonotype was seen a handful of times. Its antigen is currently unknown. The sequenced sample consisted of CD8+ T cells from PBMCs. The chain carries TRBV5-5 and TRBJ1-2, with D possibly TRBD1 on 6 matching bases. This TCR was recovered from a human donor in good health (CMV status not recorded). Some clones in this sample may be carry-over from other donors' samples. DNA for the CDR3: TGTGCCAGCACCCTGACAGGAGACAACTATGGCTACACCTTC. Translating it yields CASTLTGDNYGYTF.